The 15 T cell receptor beta chains given below trace back to one sample, sequenced in a study of long-term antiretroviral therapy in people with HIV. Investigators performed immunoSEQ version v3.0 at survey level. The assay was immunoSEQ multiplex PCR, and TCRdb's table has in-frame clones only and misses some. The table records over 15,000 clones, around 85% of them present only once. The source was unsorted PBMCs, collected 0.9 years after starting antiretroviral therapy. These receptors all come from a man aged 18 to 30 with HIV.

As to this clone: Different DNA sequences within this sample yield the same CDR3. The chain carries TRBV28 and TRBJ1-5; D call uncertain. The CDR3 has 15 residues. Trimming removed 2 bases from V and 0 bases from J, with 8 bases in between. Germline-derived CDR1 and CDR2 are MDHEN and SYDVKM. DNA of the CDR3: TGTGCCAGCAGTTTAATCACAGCTAGCAATCAGCCCCAGCATTTT. Its translation is CASSLITASNQPQHF. The entire variable domain, with the rest obtained from reference TRBV28 and TRBJ1-5, is as follows: DVKVTQSSRYLVKRTGEKVFLECVQDMDHENMFWYRQDPGLGLRLIYFSYDVKMKEKGDIPEGYSVSREKKERFSLILESASTNQTSMYLCASSLITASNQPQHFGDGTRLSIL.

The CDR3 DNA reads as TGTGCCAGTAGTATCCTTCCGGGCTCAGGCTATGGCTACACCTTC. As protein: CASSILPGSGYGYTF. The chain carries TRBV19 and TRBJ1-2, with D unclear. Germline values: CDR1 LNHDA, CDR2 SQIVND (reference sequence). The CDR3 length is 15 residues. Trimming left V 3 bases short and J 4 bases short, with 15 bases between.

This clone was seen only a few times. This chain uses TRBV9 with TRBJ1-2; D is uncertain. The CDR3 totals 14 residues. The germline V and J ends were trimmed by 3 bases and 3 bases, with 12 bases remaining between them. The V gene's germline CDR1 is SGDLS and CDR2 YYNGEE. DNA for the CDR3: TGTGCCAGCAGCGACACTCCCGGGGACTATGGCTACACCTTC. It yields the protein CASSDTPGDYGYTF.

V and J are TRBV7-3 and TRBJ2-6; 9 bases are a match to TRBD1. The CDR3 runs to 19 residues. CDR1 and CDR2 (germline): SGHTA, FQGTGA. J was trimmed by 0 bases and V by 4 bases; bases with no gene match: 10. This CDR3 reads CASSSHPDRGLSGANVLTF. DNA of the CDR3: TGTGCCAGCAGCTCCCATCCGGACAGGGGCCTCTCTGGGGCCAACGTCCTGACTTTC.

V usage is TRBV7-9 and J usage is TRBJ1-1; D call uncertain. The CDR3 has 12 residues. Germline values: CDR1 SEHNR, CDR2 FQNEAQ (reference sequence). The ends were cut back, 5 bases at V and 5 bases at J, with 9 bases in the middle. The DNA for the CDR3 is TGTGCCAGCAGCCATGCGTATACTGAAGCTTTCTTT. This gives the protein CASSHAYTEAFF.

This chain uses TRBV4-1 with TRBJ2-5; the D is unclear. The V gene's germline CDR1 is MGHRA and CDR2 YSYEKL. Trimming pared 0 bases from V and 0 bases from J, leaving 8 bases between. The CDR3 contains 15 residues. The CDR3 sequence is CASSQDNGYQETQYF. Here the CDR3 DNA reads TGCGCCAGCAGCCAAGATAACGGGTACCAAGAGACCCAGTACTTC.

This clone was seen only once. This chain links TRBV19 with TRBJ2-1, with D perhaps TRBD2 (5 bases). The CDR3 is made up of 18 amino acids. Germline V gene sequence: CDR1 LNHDA, CDR2 SQIVND (reference sequence). V was trimmed by 3 bases and J by 5 bases, leaving 23 bases between them. DNA of the CDR3: TGTGCCAGTAGTATTCACGAATACGGGGTTTACTCGAACAATGAGCAGTTCTTC. This codes for CASSIHEYGVYSNNEQFF.

The chain carries TRBV7-9 and TRBJ2-3; no definite D call. This CDR3 region has 16 residues. The V end was cut by 2 bases, the J end by 0 bases, with 12 bases between. The germline V gene has CDR1 SEHNR and CDR2 FQNEAQ (reference sequence). The CDR3, as DNA: TGTGCCAGCAGCTTAACACAGCCGGTTAGCACAGATACGCAGTATTTT. The encoded protein is CASSLTQPVSTDTQYF.

V is TRBV5-1 and J is TRBJ1-1; D is uncertain. The CDR3 has 14 amino acids. The V gene's germline CDR1 is SGHRS and CDR2 YFSETQ. Between the trimmed V and J ends, which lost 5 bases and 0 bases, there was a span of 11 bases. DNA for the CDR3: TGCGCCAGCAGTTCCCTCGGAGTGAACACTGAAGCTTTCTTT. It encodes CASSSLGVNTEAFF.

The genes are TRBV9 and TRBJ2-7; D not resolved. The CDR3 covers 13 residues. From germline, CDR1 is SGDLS and CDR2 YYNGEE. Trimming shortened V by 1 base and J by 1 base, and 6 bases separated the two germline ends. CDR3 loop: CASSVTPSYEQYF. CDR3 sequence (DNA): TGTGCCAGCAGCGTAACCCCTTCCTACGAGCAGTACTTC.

The CDR3 bases are TGTGCCTCTTCGGGGTATCATACAGAGGAGGCAACTAATGAAAAACTGTTTTTT. Encoded protein: CASSGYHTEEATNEKLFF. The gene calls are TRBV7-9 and TRBJ1-4; D remains ambiguous. Germline CDR1 SEHNR, CDR2 FQNEAQ (reference sequence). This CDR3 has 18 residues. With 11 bases removed from V and 0 bases from J, the gap between germline ends came to 25 bases.

The chain is built from TRBV7-9 and TRBJ2-1; TRBD1 matches 11 bases. V lost 5 bases and J lost 0; bases outside the gene matches: 6. This CDR3 spans 17 amino acids. CDR1 is SEHNR and CDR2 is FQNEAQ in the germline V gene (reference sequence). CDR3 loop: CASSPGTGGFSYNEQFF. CDR3 DNA: TGTGCCAGCAGCCCAGGGACAGGGGGGTTCTCCTACAATGAGCAGTTCTTC.

This clone came up a few times. V usage is TRBV11-2 and J usage is TRBJ2-1; 8 bases are a match to TRBD2. Trimming cost V 6 bases and J 8 bases; bases outside gene matches: 9. The germline gives CDR1 SGHAT, CDR2 FQNNGV. CDR3 size: 14 residues. CDR3 protein: CASRISGGPDEQFF. The CDR3 bases are TGTGCCAGCAGGATTTCGGGGGGGCCGGATGAGCAGTTCTTC. The entire variable domain, with the rest obtained from reference TRBV11-2 and TRBJ2-1, is as follows: EAGVAQSPRYKIIEKRQSVAFWCNPISGHATLYWYQQILGQGPKLLIQFQNNGVVDDSQLPKDRFSAERLKGVDSTLKIQPAKLEDSAVYLCASRISGGPDEQFFGPGTRLTVL.

This clone was counted between two and nine times. At one end, the junction sequence differs from germline, possibly due to a read error. The V gene is TRBV5-1, the J gene TRBJ1-2; a weak D match, TRBD1 (6 bases). The CDR3 loop spans 17 amino acids. Germline loops: CDR1 SGHRS, CDR2 YFSETQ. CDR3 region: CASSLGIWRGEFVPGAF. The CDR3 nucleotides are TGCGCCAGCAGCTTAGGGATCTGGAGGGGGGAATTCGTCCCTGGGGCCTTC.

The rearrangement joins TRBV6-6 to TRBJ2-3; D might be TRBD1 (6 bases). Trimming cost V 5 bases and J 4 bases, with 10 bases left between them. The germline gives CDR1 MNHNY, CDR2 SVGAGI (reference sequence). The CDR3 runs to 13 residues. CDR3 bases: TGTGCCAGCAGTCCCCGGACAGCAGATACGCAGTATTTT. It yields the protein CASSPRTADTQYF.